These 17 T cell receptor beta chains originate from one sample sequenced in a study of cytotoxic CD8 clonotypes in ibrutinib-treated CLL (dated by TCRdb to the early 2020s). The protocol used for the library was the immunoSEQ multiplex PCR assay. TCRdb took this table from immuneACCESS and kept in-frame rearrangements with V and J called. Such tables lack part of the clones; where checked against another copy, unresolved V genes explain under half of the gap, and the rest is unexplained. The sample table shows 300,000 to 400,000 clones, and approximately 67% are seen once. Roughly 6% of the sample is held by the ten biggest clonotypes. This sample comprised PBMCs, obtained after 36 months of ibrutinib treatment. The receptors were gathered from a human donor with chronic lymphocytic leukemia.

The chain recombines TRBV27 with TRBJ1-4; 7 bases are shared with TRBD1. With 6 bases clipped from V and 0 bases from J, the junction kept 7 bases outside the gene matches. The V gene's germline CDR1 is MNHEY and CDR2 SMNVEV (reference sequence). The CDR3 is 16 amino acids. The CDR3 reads CASRALGTATNEKLFF. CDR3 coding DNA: TGTGCCAGCAGGGCACTGGGGACAGCAACTAATGAAAAACTGTTTTTT.

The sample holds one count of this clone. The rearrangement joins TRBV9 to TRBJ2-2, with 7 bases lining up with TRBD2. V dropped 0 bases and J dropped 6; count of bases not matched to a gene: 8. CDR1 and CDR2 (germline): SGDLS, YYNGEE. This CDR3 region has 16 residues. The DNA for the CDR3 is TGTGCCAGCAGCGTAGAATGGGCTAGCGGTTCCGGGGAGCTGTTTTTT. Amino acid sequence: CASSVEWASGSGELFF.

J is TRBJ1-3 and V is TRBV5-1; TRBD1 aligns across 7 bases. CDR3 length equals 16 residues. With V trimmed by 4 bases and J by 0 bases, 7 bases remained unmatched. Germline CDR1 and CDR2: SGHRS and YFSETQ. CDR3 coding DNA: TGCGCCAGCAGCATGACAGGGAGGGACTCTGGAAACACCATATATTTT. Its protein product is CASSMTGRDSGNTIYF.

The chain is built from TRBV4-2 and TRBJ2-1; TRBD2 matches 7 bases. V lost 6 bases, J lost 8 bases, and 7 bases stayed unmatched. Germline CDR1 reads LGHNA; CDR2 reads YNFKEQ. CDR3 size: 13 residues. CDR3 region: CASSREAGYEQFF. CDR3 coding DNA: TGTGCCAGCAGTCGGGAGGCGGGGTATGAGCAGTTCTTC.

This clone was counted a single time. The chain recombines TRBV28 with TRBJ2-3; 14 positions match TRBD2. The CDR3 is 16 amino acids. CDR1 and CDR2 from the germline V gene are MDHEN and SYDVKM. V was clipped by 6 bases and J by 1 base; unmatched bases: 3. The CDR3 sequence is CASRAGLAGGTDTQYF. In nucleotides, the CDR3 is TGTGCCAGCAGAGCGGGACTAGCGGGAGGCACAGATACGCAGTATTTT. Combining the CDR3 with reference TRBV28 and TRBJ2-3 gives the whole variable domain DVKVTQSSRYLVKRTGEKVFLECVQDMDHENMFWYRQDPGLGLRLIYFSYDVKMKEKGDIPEGYSVSREKKERFSLILESASTNQTSMYLCASRAGLAGGTDTQYFGPGTRLTVL.

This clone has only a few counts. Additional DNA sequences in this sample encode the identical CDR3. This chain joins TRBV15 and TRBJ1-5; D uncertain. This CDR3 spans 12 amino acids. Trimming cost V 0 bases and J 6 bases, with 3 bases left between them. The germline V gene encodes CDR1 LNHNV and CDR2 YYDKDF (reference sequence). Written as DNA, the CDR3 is TGTGCCACCAGCAGAGATGGTCAGCCCCAGCATTTT. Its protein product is CATSRDGQPQHF.

The CDR3 loop reads CASSLPLRRVGTYEQYF. CDR3 DNA sequence: TGTGCCAGCAGTTTACCCCTCCGAAGGGTAGGAACCTACGAGCAGTACTTC. The V call is TRBV28, the J call TRBJ2-7; no firm D call. Germline V CDR1 and CDR2: MDHEN, SYDVKM. The CDR3 runs 17 residues. Trimming pared 2 bases from V and 2 bases from J, leaving 19 bases between.

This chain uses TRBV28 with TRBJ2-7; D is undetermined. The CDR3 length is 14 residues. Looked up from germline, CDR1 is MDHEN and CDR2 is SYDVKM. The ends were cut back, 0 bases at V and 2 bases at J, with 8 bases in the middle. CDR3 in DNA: TGTGCCAGCAGTTTATGGGACCGGGCCTACGAGCAGTACTTC. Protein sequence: CASSLWDRAYEQYF.

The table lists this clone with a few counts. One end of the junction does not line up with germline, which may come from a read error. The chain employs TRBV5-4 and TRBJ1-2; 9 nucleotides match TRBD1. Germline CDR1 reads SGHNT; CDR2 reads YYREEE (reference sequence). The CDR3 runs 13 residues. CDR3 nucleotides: TGTGCCAGCAGCCCATATGGGGACAGGGTACCCAACTTC. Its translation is CASSPYGDRVPNF.

The CDR3 coding sequence is TGTGCCAGCAGTTACGGGAAGGTCTGCTACAATGAGCAGTTCTTC. Amino acids: CASSYGKVCYNEQFF. The V and J genes are TRBV6-7 and TRBJ2-1; no reliable D call. TRBV6-7 is recorded as an ORF, its role being uncertain. Trimming shortened V by 2 bases and J by 3 bases, and 11 bases separated the two germline ends. The CDR3 spans 15 residues.

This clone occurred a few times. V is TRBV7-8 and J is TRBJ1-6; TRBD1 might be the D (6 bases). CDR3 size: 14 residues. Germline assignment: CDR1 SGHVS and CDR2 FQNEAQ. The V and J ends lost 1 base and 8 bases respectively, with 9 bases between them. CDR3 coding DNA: TGTGCCAGCAGCTTAGAGCCAGGGGATTCACCCCTCCACTTT. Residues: CASSLEPGDSPLHF.

In DNA form, the CDR3 reads TGTGCCAGCAGTGATTTGGATACGCAGTATTTT. It codes for CASSDLDTQYF. The rearrangement joins TRBV2 to TRBJ2-3; unclear D gene. V was trimmed by 3 bases and J by 6 bases, leaving 4 bases between them. The CDR3 runs to 11 residues. Germline V gene data show CDR1 as SNHLY and CDR2 as FYNNEI.

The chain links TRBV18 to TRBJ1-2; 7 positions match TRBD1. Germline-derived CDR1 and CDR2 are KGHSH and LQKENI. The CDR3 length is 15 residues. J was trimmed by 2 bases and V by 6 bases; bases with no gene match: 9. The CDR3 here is CASSPREGANYGYTF. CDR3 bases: TGTGCCAGCTCCCCCCGTGAGGGGGCGAACTATGGCTACACCTTC.

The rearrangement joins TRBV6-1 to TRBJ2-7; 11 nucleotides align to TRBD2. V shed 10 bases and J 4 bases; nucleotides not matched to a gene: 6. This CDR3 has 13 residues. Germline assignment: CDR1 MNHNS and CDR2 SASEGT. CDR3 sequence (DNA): TGTGCCACCCGTAGCGGGGGGGCGTACGAGCAGTACTTC. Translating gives CATRSGGAYEQYF.

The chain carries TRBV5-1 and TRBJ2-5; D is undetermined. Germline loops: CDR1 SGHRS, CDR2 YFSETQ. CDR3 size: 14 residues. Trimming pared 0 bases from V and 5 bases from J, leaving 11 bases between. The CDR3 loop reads CASSLVVGAETQYF. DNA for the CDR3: TGCGCCAGCAGCTTGGTTGTAGGAGCGGAGACCCAGTACTTC.

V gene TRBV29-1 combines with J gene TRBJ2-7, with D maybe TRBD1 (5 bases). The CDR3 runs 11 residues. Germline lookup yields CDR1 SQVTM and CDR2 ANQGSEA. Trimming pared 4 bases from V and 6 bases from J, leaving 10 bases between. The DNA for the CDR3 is TGCAGCGTTGGCAGGGTGGGCGAGCAGTACTTC. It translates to CSVGRVGEQYF.

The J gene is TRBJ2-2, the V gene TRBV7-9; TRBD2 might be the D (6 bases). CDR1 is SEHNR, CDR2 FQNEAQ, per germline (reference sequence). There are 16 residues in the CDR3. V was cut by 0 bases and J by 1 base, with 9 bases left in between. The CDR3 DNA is TGTGCCAGCAGCTTAGCTTTCGGGGGGAACACCGGGGAGCTGTTTTTT. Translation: CASSLAFGGNTGELFF. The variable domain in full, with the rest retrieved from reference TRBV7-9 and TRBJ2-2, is DTGVSQNPRHKITKRGQNVTFRCDPISEHNRLYWYRQTLGQGPEFLTYFQNEAQLEKSRLLSDRFSAERPKGSFSTLEIQRTEQGDSAMYLCASSLAFGGNTGELFFGEGSRLTVL.